Below, 9 T cell receptor beta chains from the same sample are listed, as sequenced in a study of control samples from healthy donors and cancer patients. Measured with immunoSEQ multiplex PCR; TCRdb has only the in-frame clones, and not every one. Among some 99,000 clones listed, roughly 91% were seen once. The specimen was blood. The receptors stem from a woman between 50 and 59 years old in good health.

This clone was observed once. In the same sample, other DNA sequences code for this CDR3. The chain has TRBV20-1 and TRBJ2-1, with D tentatively TRBD2 (6 bases). V was pared by 6 bases and J by 3 bases, with 6 bases between. The CDR3 sequence is 11 residues long. Germline CDR1 is DFQATT and CDR2 is SNEGSKA (reference sequence). Written as DNA, the CDR3 is TGCAGTGCCGGGAGCTACAATGAGCAGTTCTTC. Amino acids: CSAGSYNEQFF.

The chain links TRBV7-9 to TRBJ2-4, with 7 nucleotides matching TRBD1. V was pared by 5 bases and J by 0 bases, with 16 bases of the junction left unmatched. Germline lookup yields CDR1 SEHNR and CDR2 FQNEAQ (reference sequence). CDR3 length: 19 residues. This chain's CDR3 is CASSDGQGVVNLAKNIQYF. CDR3 coding DNA: TGTGCCAGCAGCGACGGGCAGGGGGTTGTAAATTTAGCCAAAAACATTCAGTACTTC. Together with reference TRBV7-9 and TRBJ2-4, the CDR3 gives the full variable domain: DTGVSQNPRHKITKRGQNVTFRCDPISEHNRLYWYRQTLGQGPEFLTYFQNEAQLEKSRLLSDRFSAERPKGSFSTLEIQRTEQGDSAMYLCASSDGQGVVNLAKNIQYFGAGTRLSVL.

This chain links TRBV25-1 with TRBJ2-7, with 8 bases lining up with TRBD1. J gave up 7 bases and V 4 bases, and 6 bases lay outside the gene matches. Germline CDR1 reads MGHDK; CDR2 reads SYGVNS. This CDR3 has 13 amino acids. DNA for the CDR3: TGTGCCAGCAGTGGACGGACAGGGATTGAGCAGTACGTC. It yields the protein CASSGRTGIEQYV.

V and J are TRBV30 and TRBJ1-1; D is ambiguous. Germline assignment: CDR1 GTSNPN and CDR2 SVGIG (reference sequence). Trimming cost V 0 bases and J 7 bases, with 6 bases left between them. The CDR3 is 11 amino acids. CDR3 DNA: TGTGCCTGGAGTGTTGGTTTTGAAGCTTTCTTT. Protein: CAWSVGFEAFF.

This clone came up a few times. The V call is TRBV7-9, the J call TRBJ2-3, with D possibly matching TRBD1 (6 bases). The CDR3 extends over 16 amino acids. From germline, CDR1 is SEHNR and CDR2 FQNEAQ (reference sequence). V was clipped by 0 bases and J by 3 bases, with 13 bases between them. CDR3 region: CASSLAQGIGTDTQYF. The CDR3 DNA sequence: TGTGCCAGCAGCTTAGCACAGGGAATCGGAACAGATACGCAGTATTTT.

The chain uses TRBV6-5 and TRBJ1-3, with TRBD1 matching 9 bases. The germline V gene has CDR1 MNHEY and CDR2 SVGAGI. The CDR3 contains 13 residues. Trimming took 6 bases from V and 8 from J; bases not matched to a gene: 5. CDR3 bases: TGTGCCAGCAGAGACAGGGGGACAGACACCATATATTTT. Translating it yields CASRDRGTDTIYF.

The chain joins TRBV4-1 to TRBJ1-2, with D possibly matching TRBD1 (5 bases). CDR3 length: 16 amino acids. V was trimmed by 7 bases and J by 3 bases, leaving 21 bases between them. CDR1 is MGHRA, CDR2 YSYEKL, per germline. CDR3 amino acids: CASTLLRDFPYYGYTF. CDR3 coding DNA: TGCGCCAGCACCTTACTCCGGGACTTTCCTTACTATGGCTACACCTTC.

The V and J genes are TRBV21-1 and TRBJ2-7; TRBD2 was called by the table and not checked on the DNA. TRBV21-1 is reported as a pseudogene. The length of the CDR3 is 13 residues. The CDR3 sequence is CASSNTNNYEQYV. The CDR3 nucleotides are TGTGCCAGCAGCAATACTAACAACTACGAGCAGTACGTC.

This clone has a single count. This rearrangement joins TRBV28 to TRBJ2-3, with 11 positions matching TRBD2. The CDR3 is made up of 18 amino acids. Germline V gene sequence: CDR1 MDHEN, CDR2 SYDVKM. After removal of 5 bases from V and 3 bases from J, the junction contained 13 bases not matched to a gene. CDR3 protein: CASSPTHLAGGRTDTQYF. The CDR3 bases are TGTGCCAGCAGTCCAACCCACTTAGCGGGGGGGCGGACAGATACGCAGTATTTT.